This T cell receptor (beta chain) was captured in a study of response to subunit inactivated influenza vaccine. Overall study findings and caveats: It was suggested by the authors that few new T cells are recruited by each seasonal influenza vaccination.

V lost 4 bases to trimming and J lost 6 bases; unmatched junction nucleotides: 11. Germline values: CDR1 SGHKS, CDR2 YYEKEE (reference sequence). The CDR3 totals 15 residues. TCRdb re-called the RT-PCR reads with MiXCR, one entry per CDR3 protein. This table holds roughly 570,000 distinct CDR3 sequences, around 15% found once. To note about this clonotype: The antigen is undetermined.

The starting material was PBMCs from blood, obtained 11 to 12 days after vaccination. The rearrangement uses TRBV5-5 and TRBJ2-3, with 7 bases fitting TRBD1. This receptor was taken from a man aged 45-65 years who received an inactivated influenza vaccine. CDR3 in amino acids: CASSRRQGPGDTQYF. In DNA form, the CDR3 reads TGTGCCAGCAGCAGACGACAGGGCCCTGGGGATACGCAGTATTTT.